One and the same sample provided the 25 T cell receptor beta chains below, sequenced in a study of regulatory T cells in long-lasting Graves disease. For TCR beta, libraries came from iRepertoire HTBI primers and Arm-PCR of CDR3 regions. TCRdb fed the multiplex PCR reads into MiXCR, producing one record per CDR3 protein. The data contain roughly 410,000 distinct CDR3 sequences, 15% of them singletons. Time point indicated: newly diagnosed GD, antithyroid drugs for less than 3 months. PBMC-extracted RNA yielded the TCR library. The sample also formed part of further work on T cells in Graves' hyperthyroidism and ophthalmopathy.

Sequences were derived from peripheral blood mononuclear cells (PBMCs), sampled at new diagnosis, from a patient treated with antithyroid drugs. The receptors were sampled from a woman in her thirties or forties with Graves disease.

This clonotype was seen many times. The chain is built from TRBV6-1 and TRBJ2-7; D possibly corresponds to TRBD1 (6 bases). Germline V gene data show CDR1 as MNHNS and CDR2 as SASEGT. Trimming shortened V by 6 bases and J by 0 bases, and 15 bases separated the two germline ends. The CDR3 has 15 residues. The CDR3 region is CASRAQGFSSYEQYF. The CDR3 DNA sequence: TGTGCCAGCAGAGCACAGGGATTTAGCTCCTACGAGCAGTACTTC.

In its sample, this clonotype was seen many times. The gene calls are TRBV7-9 and TRBJ1-5; 8 nucleotides agree with TRBD1. This CDR3 region has 15 residues. Germline CDR1 reads SEHNR; CDR2 reads FQNEAQ (reference sequence). V dropped 5 bases and J dropped 2; count of bases not matched to a gene: 5. The CDR3 region is CASSQTGDGNQPQHF. The CDR3, as DNA: TGTGCCAGCAGCCAGACAGGGGACGGCAATCAGCCCCAGCATTTT.

This clonotype was seen ten or more times. The DNA of the CDR3 is TGTGCCAGCAGTTTAGGGACAGAGTACAATGAGCAGTTCTTC. Translating gives CASSLGTEYNEQFF. The V gene is TRBV12-3 or TRBV12-4, the J gene TRBJ2-1, with D tentatively TRBD1 (6 bases). This CDR3 spans 14 amino acids. V was cut by 1 base and J by 4 bases, with 8 bases left in between.

This clonotype was seen ten or more times. The chain employs TRBV28 and TRBJ2-5; 7 nucleotides line up with TRBD2. V lost 11 bases to trimming and J lost 5 bases; unmatched junction nucleotides: 8. Per the germline V gene, CDR1 is MDHEN and CDR2 is SYDVKM. The CDR3 runs to 12 residues. As DNA, the CDR3 is TGTGCCTCCTGGGGAGGGGTGGAGACCCAGTACTTC. It codes for CASWGGVETQYF.

The rearrangement links TRBV28 to TRBJ2-7; 9 nucleotides match TRBD2. Germline assignment: CDR1 MDHEN and CDR2 SYDVKM. The CDR3 covers 15 residues. V shed 7 bases and J 5 bases; nucleotides not matched to a gene: 12. The CDR3 nucleotides read TGTGCCAGCAATTCGTATAGCGGGAGTTTTAACGAGCAGTACTTC. Its protein is CASNSYSGSFNEQYF.

The table lists this clonotype with many counts. The CDR3 here is CASSMQGATTDTQYF. The CDR3 nucleotides are TGTGCCAGCTCCATGCAGGGGGCGACGACAGATACGCAGTATTTT. The chain is built from TRBV18 and TRBJ2-3; 8 positions match TRBD1. V gave up 6 bases and J gave up 3 bases; unmatched junction bases: 8. Germline V gene sequence: CDR1 KGHSH, CDR2 LQKENI. The CDR3 contains 15 residues. Filled out from reference TRBV18 and TRBJ2-3, the complete variable domain reads NAGVMQNPRHLVRRRGQEARLRCSPMKGHSHVYWYRQLPEEGLKFMVYLQKENIIDESGMPKERFSAEFPKEGPSILRIQQVVRGDSAAYFCASSMQGATTDTQYFGPGTRLTVL.

Details on this clonotype: It may be a read error: a sequence one base away is much more abundant. The chain uses TRBV11-2 and TRBJ2-1; 7 bases line up with TRBD1. The end of the DNA aligns better with TRBJ2-3, so the J call may be wrong. Germline lookup yields CDR1 SGHAT and CDR2 FQNNGV. The length of the CDR3 is 17 residues. Here the CDR3 DNA reads TGTGCCAGCAGCTACACTCCGGGACAGATACAAACAGGTACGCAGTATTTT. This gives the protein CASSYTPGQIQTGTQYF.

Many counts were recorded for this clonotype. The chain carries TRBV13 and TRBJ2-7; 11 nucleotides agree with TRBD2. Germline CDR1 and CDR2: PRHDT and FYEKMQ (reference sequence). This CDR3 is 15 amino acids long. Germline trimming cut 5 bases from V and 4 bases from J; bases unmatched to any gene: 7. This CDR3 reads CASSRIAGGSYEQYF. CDR3 DNA: TGTGCCAGCAGCCGCATAGCGGGAGGGTCTTACGAGCAGTACTTC.

This clonotype was observed a handful of times. The chain combines TRBV2 with TRBJ2-5; possible D gene TRBD2, 5 bases. In germline, CDR1 is SNHLY, CDR2 FYNNEI. This CDR3 region has 14 residues. The V gene lost 8 bases and the J gene lost 3 bases, with 16 bases spanning the gap. The CDR3 is CASLRSRVEETQYF. The CDR3 bases are TGTGCCAGCTTGAGATCGAGGGTTGAAGAGACCCAGTACTTC. The whole variable domain, filled in from reference TRBV2 and TRBJ2-5, reads EPEVTQTPSHQVTQMGQEVILRCVPISNHLYFYWYRQILGQKVEFLVSFYNNEISEKSEIFDDQFSVERPDGSNFTLKIRSTKLEDSAMYFCASLRSRVEETQYFGPGTRLLVL.

This chain connects TRBV4-1 to TRBJ2-7; the D gene is possibly TRBD1 (5 bases). Trimming cost V 4 bases and J 3 bases, with 13 bases left between them. This CDR3 is built from 14 residues. CDR1 is MGHRA, CDR2 YSYEKL, per germline. The CDR3 DNA reads TGCGCCAGCAGCCCAAACAACAGGAACTACGAGCAGTACTTC. Amino acids: CASSPNNRNYEQYF.

In this sample, this clonotype turned up many times. J is TRBJ1-2 and V is TRBV27, with TRBD1 as a possible D gene (5 bases). The germline V gene encodes CDR1 MNHEY and CDR2 SMNVEV (reference sequence). V lost 5 bases and J lost 4, with 17 bases in between. The CDR3 contains 15 residues. Here the CDR3 reads CASSGSGWNLYGYTF. The CDR3, as DNA: TGTGCCAGCAGTGGGTCAGGGTGGAACCTCTATGGCTACACCTTC.

Many counts were recorded for this clonotype. The chain couples TRBV7-9 to TRBJ2-6; the D is unclear. V shed 5 bases and J shed 0 bases, with 14 bases lying between them. CDR3 size: 17 residues. The germline V gene encodes CDR1 SEHNR and CDR2 FQNEAQ (reference sequence). In DNA form, the CDR3 reads TGTGCCAGCAGCGGTGAAACCTCTACCTCTGGGGCCAACGTCCTGACTTTC. This translates into CASSGETSTSGANVLTF. Filled out from reference TRBV7-9 and TRBJ2-6, the complete variable domain reads DTGVSQNPRHKITKRGQNVTFRCDPISEHNRLYWYRQTLGQGPEFLTYFQNEAQLEKSRLLSDRFSAERPKGSFSTLEIQRTEQGDSAMYLCASSGETSTSGANVLTFGAGSRLTVL.

This sequence joins TRBV20-1 and TRBJ2-2; possibly TRBD2 for D (5 bases). V lost 2 bases and J 1 base, leaving 17 bases between the germline ends. This CDR3 has 17 residues. Germline V gene sequence: CDR1 DFQATT, CDR2 SNEGSKA (reference sequence). The CDR3 DNA is TGCAGTGCTAGACCCCTCACGGGGAGAGGGAACACCGGGGAGCTGTTTTTT. Protein sequence: CSARPLTGRGNTGELFF.

The chain combines TRBV20-1 with TRBJ2-7; 11 bases line up with TRBD2. CDR1 and CDR2 (germline): DFQATT, SNEGSKA (reference sequence). V gave up 5 bases and J gave up 5 bases; unmatched junction bases: 14. CDR3 size: 16 residues. CDR3 loop: CSAGLPIAGGPNEQYF. As DNA, the CDR3 is TGCAGTGCTGGCCTTCCCATAGCGGGAGGGCCCAACGAGCAGTACTTC.

This clonotype was seen at least ten times. The chain recombines TRBV2 with TRBJ2-7; possibly TRBD2 for D (6 bases). V was cut by 4 bases and J by 3 bases, with 10 bases left in between. CDR1 and CDR2 from the germline V gene are SNHLY and FYNNEI. CDR3 size: 13 residues. The CDR3 reads CASSVRGNYEQYF. DNA for the CDR3: TGTGCCAGCAGTGTGCGGGGAAACTACGAGCAGTACTTC.

This clonotype was seen ten or more times. This sequence joins TRBV2 and TRBJ2-2; no clear D gene. Deletions cut 1 base from V and 8 bases from J, with 14 bases between. The CDR3 spans 15 residues. Germline V CDR1 and CDR2: SNHLY, FYNNEI. CDR3 residues: CASSEVGPGGGELFF. The CDR3 DNA reads as TGTGCCAGCAGTGAAGTGGGCCCCGGTGGGGGGGAGCTGTTTTTT.

The sample holds many counts of this clonotype. The chain links TRBV27 to TRBJ2-2; 13 bases are shared with TRBD2. V gave up 6 bases and J gave up 7 bases; unmatched junction bases: 8. Germline values: CDR1 MNHEY, CDR2 SMNVEV (reference sequence). The CDR3 spans 16 residues. CDR3 in amino acids: CASRATSGREVGELFF. The CDR3 coding sequence is TGTGCCAGCAGAGCTACTAGCGGGAGGGAGGTCGGGGAGCTGTTTTTT.

This rearrangement joins TRBV28 to TRBJ2-3; TRBD2 aligns across 8 bases. After removal of 9 bases from V and 4 bases from J, the junction contained 6 bases not matched to a gene. Germline V CDR1 and CDR2: MDHEN, SYDVKM. This CDR3 spans 13 amino acids. The CDR3 DNA is TGTGCCAGTAAGCGGGAGCCCGCAGATACGCAGTATTTT. Its protein is CASKREPADTQYF. The full variable domain, completed using reference TRBV28 and TRBJ2-3, is DVKVTQSSRYLVKRTGEKVFLECVQDMDHENMFWYRQDPGLGLRLIYFSYDVKMKEKGDIPEGYSVSREKKERFSLILESASTNQTSMYLCASKREPADTQYFGPGTRLTVL.

This clonotype has just a few counts. The chain has TRBV6-2 or TRBV6-3 and TRBJ2-2; the D gene is possibly TRBD2 (6 bases). The CDR3 runs to 16 residues. Trimming took off 0 bases at V and 1 base at J, with 9 bases between the two ends. Germline values: CDR1 MNHEY, CDR2 SVGEGT. CDR3 amino acids: CASSYSMGGNTGELFF. The CDR3 DNA reads TGTGCCAGCAGTTACTCGATGGGGGGGAACACCGGGGAGCTGTTTTTT.

This clonotype was seen repeatedly, ten times or more. The chain has TRBV10-3 and TRBJ2-7, with D unresolved. With 3 bases removed from V and 1 base from J, the gap between germline ends came to 4 bases. Germline lookup yields CDR1 ENHRY and CDR2 SYGVKD. The CDR3 loop spans 12 amino acids. This CDR3 is CAISDGSYEQYF. The CDR3 coding sequence is TGTGCCATCAGTGATGGTTCCTACGAGCAGTACTTC.

This clonotype occurred many times. This chain uses TRBV19 with TRBJ2-5, with a tentative D call TRBD1 (6 bases). Trimming took off 5 bases at V and 1 base at J, with 11 bases between the two ends. The CDR3 length is 14 residues. Germline V gene sequence: CDR1 LNHDA, CDR2 SQIVND (reference sequence). The CDR3 DNA is TGTGCCAGTAGTGACCGGGACATCCAAGAGACCCAGTACTTC. Protein: CASSDRDIQETQYF.

This clonotype was seen ten or more times. This chain joins TRBV12-3 or TRBV12-4 and TRBJ2-1, with TRBD2 identical over 11 bases. This CDR3 has 15 residues. The ends lost 7 bases at V and 3 bases at J; junction bases unmatched: 5. The CDR3: CASTWGTSGYNEQFF. The CDR3 DNA is TGTGCCAGCACCTGGGGGACTAGCGGCTACAATGAGCAGTTCTTC.

The genes are TRBV7-2 and TRBJ2-7, with D tentatively TRBD1 (6 bases). The CDR3 runs to 14 residues. Germline CDR1 SGHTA, CDR2 FQGNSA. Trimming took off 5 bases at V and 1 base at J, with 12 bases between the two ends. CDR3 sequence: CASSAGQWSYEQYF. The CDR3 DNA reads as TGTGCCAGCAGCGCAGGACAGTGGTCCTACGAGCAGTACTTC.

This clonotype was found many times. The chain carries TRBV3-1 and TRBJ1-2; D ambiguous. The CDR3 has 13 amino acids. Germline lookup yields CDR1 LGHDT and CDR2 YNNKEL (reference sequence). V was trimmed by 1 base and J by 4 bases, leaving 7 bases between them. The CDR3 coding sequence is TGTGCCAGCAGCCAAGGCAACCTCTATGGCTACACCTTC. This codes for CASSQGNLYGYTF.

Turning to this clonotype: Without the conserved terminal phenylalanine or tryptophan, this CDR3 likely stems from a read error. The chain couples TRBV6-2 or TRBV6-3 to TRBJ1-5, with 7 positions matching TRBD1. Germline CDR1 is MNHEY and CDR2 is SVGEGT. The CDR3 is 14 residues long. V dropped 8 bases and J dropped 2; count of bases not matched to a gene: 6. The CDR3 DNA follows: TGTGCCAGCCAGGGGGAGGGGGGCAATCAGCCCCAGCATTCT. Protein: CASQGEGGNQPQHS.